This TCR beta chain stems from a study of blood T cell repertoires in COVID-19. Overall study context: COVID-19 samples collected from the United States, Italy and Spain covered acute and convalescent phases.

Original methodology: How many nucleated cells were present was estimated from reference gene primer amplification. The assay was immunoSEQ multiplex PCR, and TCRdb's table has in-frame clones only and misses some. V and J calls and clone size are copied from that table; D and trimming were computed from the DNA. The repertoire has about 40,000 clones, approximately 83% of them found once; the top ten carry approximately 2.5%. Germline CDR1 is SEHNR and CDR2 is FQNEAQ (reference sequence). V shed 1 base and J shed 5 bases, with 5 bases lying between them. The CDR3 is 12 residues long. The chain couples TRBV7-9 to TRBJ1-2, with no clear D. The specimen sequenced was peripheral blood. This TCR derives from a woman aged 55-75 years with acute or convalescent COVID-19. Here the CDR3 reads CASSLESYGYTF. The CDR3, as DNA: TGTGCCAGCAGCTTAGAATCTTATGGCTACACCTTC.